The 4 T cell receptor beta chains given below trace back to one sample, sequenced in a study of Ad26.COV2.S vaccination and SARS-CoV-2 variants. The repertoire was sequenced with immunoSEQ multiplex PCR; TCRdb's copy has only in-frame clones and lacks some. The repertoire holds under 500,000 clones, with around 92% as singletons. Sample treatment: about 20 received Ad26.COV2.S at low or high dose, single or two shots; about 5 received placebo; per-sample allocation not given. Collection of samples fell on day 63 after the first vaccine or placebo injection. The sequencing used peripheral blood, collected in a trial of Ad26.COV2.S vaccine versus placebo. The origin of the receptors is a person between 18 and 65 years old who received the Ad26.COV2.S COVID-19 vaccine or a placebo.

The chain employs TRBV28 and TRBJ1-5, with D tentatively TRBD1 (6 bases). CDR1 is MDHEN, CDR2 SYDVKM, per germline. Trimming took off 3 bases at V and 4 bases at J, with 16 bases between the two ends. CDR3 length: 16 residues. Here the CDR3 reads CASSFPRGPRNQPQHF. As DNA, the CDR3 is TGTGCCAGCAGTTTCCCTCGGGGGCCACGAAATCAGCCCCAGCATTTT. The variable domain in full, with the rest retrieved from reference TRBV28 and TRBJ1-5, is DVKVTQSSRYLVKRTGEKVFLECVQDMDHENMFWYRQDPGLGLRLIYFSYDVKMKEKGDIPEGYSVSREKKERFSLILESASTNQTSMYLCASSFPRGPRNQPQHFGDGTRLSIL.

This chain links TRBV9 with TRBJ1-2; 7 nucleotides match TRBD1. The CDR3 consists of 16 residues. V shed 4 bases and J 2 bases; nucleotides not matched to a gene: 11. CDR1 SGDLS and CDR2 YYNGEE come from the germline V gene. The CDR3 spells CASSLRGAGGNYGYTF. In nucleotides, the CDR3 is TGTGCCAGCAGCCTGAGGGGGGCAGGGGGAAACTATGGCTACACCTTC.

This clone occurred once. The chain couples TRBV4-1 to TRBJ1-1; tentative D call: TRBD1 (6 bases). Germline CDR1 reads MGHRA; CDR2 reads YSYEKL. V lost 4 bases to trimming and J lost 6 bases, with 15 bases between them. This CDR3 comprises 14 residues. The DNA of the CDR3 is TGCGCCAGCAGCCGAGGAGGGGGGAGCGCTGAAGCTTTCTTT. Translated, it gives CASSRGGGSAEAFF.

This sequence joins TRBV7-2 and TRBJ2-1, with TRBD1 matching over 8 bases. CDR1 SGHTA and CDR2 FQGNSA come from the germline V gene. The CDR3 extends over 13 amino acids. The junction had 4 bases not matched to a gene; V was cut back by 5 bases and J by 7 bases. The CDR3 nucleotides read TGTGCCAGCAGCCCGGGACAGGCTAATGAGCAGTTCTTC. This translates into CASSPGQANEQFF.